The 17 T cell receptor beta chains below were found in one sample sequenced in a study of cytomegalovirus exposure and HLA in healthy donors. PCR employed 60 Vbeta and 13 Jbeta primers. Using immunoSEQ multiplex PCR, the repertoire was profiled, and TCRdb retains in-frame clones only, with some absent. Recorded for this sample: about 39,000 clones. Input material: PBMCs. These receptors all come from a woman between 25 and 40 years old in good health and CMV-seropositive.

The chain links TRBV7-6 to TRBJ2-7; possible D gene TRBD1, 5 bases. Per the germline V gene, CDR1 is SGHVS and CDR2 is FNYEAQ. The CDR3 contains 13 residues. Trimming shortened V by 1 base and J by 5 bases, and 9 bases separated the two germline ends. This CDR3 reads CASSLGVRDEQYF. The DNA for the CDR3 is TGTGCCAGCAGCTTAGGGGTCAGGGACGAGCAGTACTTC.

The CDR3 DNA sequence: TGTGCCAGCGGGACTACCGCCTACGAGCAGTACTTC. Residues: CASGTTAYEQYF. The J gene is TRBJ2-7, the V gene TRBV28, with TRBD2 identical over 7 bases. This CDR3 contains 12 residues. V trimming: 8 bases; J trimming: 2 bases; junction bases outside the gene matches: 3. Germline loops: CDR1 MDHEN, CDR2 SYDVKM. Supplemented by reference TRBV28 and TRBJ2-7, the full variable domain reads DVKVTQSSRYLVKRTGEKVFLECVQDMDHENMFWYRQDPGLGLRLIYFSYDVKMKEKGDIPEGYSVSREKKERFSLILESASTNQTSMYLCASGTTAYEQYFGPGTRLTVT.

This chain connects TRBV10-3 to TRBJ2-5, with D possibly TRBD2 on 6 matching bases. The DNA end is more similar to TRBJ2-7, so the J call may be wrong. The germline gives CDR1 ENHRY, CDR2 SYGVKD. The CDR3 is made up of 14 amino acids. The CDR3 spells CAISESYGGYEQYF. CDR3 nucleotide sequence: TGTGCCATCAGTGAGTCCTACGGAGGGTACGAGCAGTACTTC.

The rearrangement uses TRBV19 and TRBJ1-2; 9 bases fit TRBD1. With V trimmed by 5 bases and J by 8 bases, 9 bases remained unmatched. This CDR3 region has 14 residues. Germline V gene sequence: CDR1 LNHDA, CDR2 SQIVND (reference sequence). The CDR3 DNA reads TGTGCCAGTAGTCCCTCCGGGACAGGGTACGGCTACACCTTC. This codes for CASSPSGTGYGYTF.

The rearrangement joins TRBV6-1 to TRBJ2-6; weak D call: TRBD1 (5 bases). CDR3 length: 18 amino acids. The V and J ends lost 2 bases and 0 bases respectively, with 14 bases between them. In germline, CDR1 is MNHNS, CDR2 SASEGT. CDR3: CASSESKNRLSGANVLTF. CDR3 bases: TGTGCCAGCAGTGAATCAAAAAACAGGCTCTCTGGGGCCAACGTCCTGACTTTC.

The CDR3 DNA reads TGTGCCAGCAGCTCCCAGGACACCGAGCAGTTCTTC. Its protein is CASSSQDTEQFF. The chain is built from TRBV9 and TRBJ2-1; possibly TRBD1 for D (5 bases). V lost 4 bases and J 10 bases, leaving 12 bases between the germline ends. The CDR3 extends over 12 amino acids. Per the germline V gene, CDR1 is SGDLS and CDR2 is YYNGEE. The whole variable domain, remainder taken from reference TRBV9 and TRBJ2-1, is DSGVTQTPKHLITATGQRVTLRCSPRSGDLSVYWYQQSLDQGLQFLIQYYNGEERAKGNILERFSAQQFPDLHSELNLSSLELGDSALYFCASSSQDTEQFFGPGTRLTVL.

Turning to this clone: This sample includes further DNA sequences coding for the same CDR3. V and J are TRBV27 and TRBJ1-6; 8 nucleotides match TRBD1. V trimming: 5 bases; J trimming: 9 bases; junction bases outside the gene matches: 9. The CDR3 is made up of 15 amino acids. Per the germline V gene, CDR1 is MNHEY and CDR2 is SMNVEV (reference sequence). The CDR3 loop reads CASSTQGARSSPLHF. CDR3 nucleotides: TGTGCCAGCAGTACCCAGGGGGCTAGGAGTTCACCCCTCCACTTT.

The J gene is TRBJ2-5, the V gene TRBV5-4; 8 bases fit TRBD1. V gave up 4 bases and J gave up 1 base; unmatched junction bases: 9. From germline, CDR1 is SGHNT and CDR2 YYREEE (reference sequence). The CDR3 has 16 amino acids. CDR3 DNA sequence: TGTGCCAGCAGCCAGGGGGCGGCGCCAGCCCAAGAGACCCAGTACTTC. Protein product: CASSQGAAPAQETQYF.

The chain uses TRBV7-8 and TRBJ2-7; a possible D gene is TRBD2 (5 bases). V was clipped by 7 bases and J by 6 bases, with 19 bases between them. Germline V lookup: CDR1 SGHVS, CDR2 FQNEAQ. The CDR3 is 14 residues long. The CDR3 loop reads CASNRLTTVGEQYF. In DNA form, the CDR3 reads TGTGCCAGCAACCGATTGACTACAGTGGGCGAGCAGTACTTC.

The rearrangement uses TRBV7-6 and TRBJ2-3; D not resolved. Germline CDR1 and CDR2: SGHVS and FNYEAQ. CDR3 length: 13 amino acids. Trimming removed 1 base at V and 6 bases at J, with 8 bases between. The chain's CDR3 is CASSLGLQDTQYF. CDR3 DNA sequence: TGTGCCAGCAGCTTAGGGCTTCAGGATACGCAGTATTTT.

The chain has TRBV6-1 and TRBJ1-5; 10 nucleotides line up with TRBD1. CDR1 MNHNS and CDR2 SASEGT come from the germline V gene. There are 16 residues in the CDR3. J lost 6 bases, V lost 3 bases, and 8 bases had no gene match. CDR3 protein: CASSDPPGQGIQPQHF. The CDR3, as DNA: TGTGCCAGCAGTGATCCCCCGGGACAGGGGATTCAGCCCCAGCATTTT.

V and J are TRBV7-9 and TRBJ1-2; 7 bases fit TRBD1. There are 12 residues in the CDR3. Germline CDR1 reads SEHNR; CDR2 reads FQNEAQ (reference sequence). V lost 5 bases, J lost 6 bases, and 3 bases stayed unmatched. The CDR3 reads CASSPQGNGYTF. As DNA, the CDR3 is TGTGCCAGCAGCCCACAGGGGAATGGCTACACCTTC.

The V and J genes are TRBV19 and TRBJ1-3; possibly TRBD1 for D (6 bases). The CDR3 length is 14 residues. The germline V gene encodes CDR1 LNHDA and CDR2 SQIVND (reference sequence). V was trimmed by 4 bases and J by 0 bases, leaving 7 bases between them. CDR3 in amino acids: CASSRQDSGNTIYF. CDR3 sequence (DNA): TGTGCCAGTAGTAGACAGGACTCTGGAAACACCATATATTTT.

The chain links TRBV13 to TRBJ2-7; D is unclear. Per germline, CDR1 PRHDT and CDR2 FYEKMQ (reference sequence). Trimming took 5 bases from V and 2 from J, leaving 19 bases between them. This CDR3 contains 16 residues. The CDR3 spells CASSPLTQPEPYEQYF. The CDR3 nucleotides are TGTGCCAGCAGCCCACTCACCCAACCCGAACCCTACGAGCAGTACTTC.

This rearrangement joins TRBV2 to TRBJ1-2, with no clear D. The CDR3 has 13 amino acids. Germline CDR1 is SNHLY and CDR2 is FYNNEI. V was cut by 1 base and J by 8 bases, with 11 bases left in between. CDR3 nucleotides: TGTGCCAGCAGTGAAGTGATGGGCTCAGGCTACACCTTC. It is translated as CASSEVMGSGYTF.

The chain couples TRBV10-3 to TRBJ2-7; 7 bases agree with TRBD1. The V and J ends lost 6 bases and 1 base, in that order; junction bases with no gene match: 9. The CDR3 covers 15 residues. CDR1 ENHRY and CDR2 SYGVKD come from the germline V gene. The CDR3 reads CAISSRQGKSYEQYF. The CDR3 DNA sequence: TGTGCCATCAGCTCCCGACAGGGAAAGTCCTACGAGCAGTACTTC.

The rearrangement joins TRBV2 to TRBJ2-1; 12 bases fit TRBD2. The CDR3 is 15 residues long. After removal of 3 bases from V and 8 bases from J, the junction contained 5 bases not matched to a gene. Germline CDR1 and CDR2: SNHLY and FYNNEI. CDR3 sequence (DNA): TGTGCCAGCAGTGACCCTAGCGGGGGGGCTCATGAGCAGTTCTTC. Translation gives CASSDPSGGAHEQFF.